What follows are 7 T cell receptor beta chains derived from one specimen sequenced in a study of control samples from healthy donors and cancer patients. Assay used: immunoSEQ multiplex PCR; TCRdb lists only in-frame clones, some missing. This table has 130,000 or so clones, roughly 92% appearing once. The specimen sequenced was blood. The receptors derive from a man aged 18-30 years in good health.

The V and J genes are TRBV5-1 and TRBJ1-5; D not resolved. V was trimmed by 0 bases and J by 5 bases, leaving 9 bases between them. The length of the CDR3 is 14 residues. Germline V gives CDR1 SGHRS, CDR2 YFSETQ. The CDR3 nucleotides read TGCGCCAGCAGCTTGGAGGCAGATGATCAGCCCCAGCATTTT. This gives the protein CASSLEADDQPQHF.

The V and J genes are TRBV4-1 and TRBJ2-1; 11 nucleotides align to TRBD2. Germline CDR1 MGHRA, CDR2 YSYEKL. J gave up 7 bases and V 7 bases, and 3 bases lay outside the gene matches. The CDR3 spans 13 residues. The CDR3 region is CASKGLADNEQFF. In DNA form, the CDR3 reads TGCGCCAGCAAGGGACTAGCGGATAATGAGCAGTTCTTC.

This sequence joins TRBV4-2 and TRBJ2-5; D call uncertain. Germline CDR1 reads LGHNA; CDR2 reads YNFKEQ. Deletions cut 4 bases from V and 0 bases from J, with 6 bases between. The length of the CDR3 is 13 residues. CDR3 residues: CASSPDNQETQYF. CDR3 in DNA: TGTGCCAGCAGCCCTGACAACCAAGAGACCCAGTACTTC.

The genes are TRBV19 and TRBJ2-5, with no clear D. CDR3 length: 11 residues. Trimming took 10 bases from V and 5 from J, leaving 11 bases between them. The V gene's germline CDR1 is LNHDA and CDR2 SQIVND (reference sequence). CDR3 DNA sequence: TGTGCCACTTGGAGTGGCGAGACCCAGTACTTC. Its protein is CATWSGETQYF.

This chain uses TRBV5-1 with TRBJ1-3; possible D gene TRBD1, 5 bases. The V end lost 5 bases, the J end lost 4 bases, and 13 bases lay between the germline ends. Germline values: CDR1 SGHRS, CDR2 YFSETQ. This CDR3 contains 14 residues. The CDR3 bases are TGCGCCAGCAGGGAATATGGACAAGGAAACACCATATATTTT. This sequence encodes CASREYGQGNTIYF.

The V call is TRBV5-1, the J call TRBJ1-2, with D perhaps matching TRBD1 (5 bases). V was shortened by 2 bases and J by 1 base, with 18 bases between the two germline ends. CDR1 is SGHRS, CDR2 YFSETQ, per germline. The CDR3 is 17 residues long. Here the CDR3 reads CASSLETRQNVNYGYTF. The CDR3 DNA sequence: TGCGCCAGCAGCTTAGAAACTAGACAGAACGTTAACTATGGCTACACCTTC.

The rearrangement uses TRBV11-3 and TRBJ1-1, with 7 positions matching TRBD1. Trimming cost V 5 bases and J 6 bases; bases outside gene matches: 9. CDR1 is SGHNT, CDR2 YENEEA, per germline. CDR3 length: 14 residues. CDR3 bases: TGTGCCAGCAGCCGTGACAGGGATGAGGCTGAAGCTTTCTTT. It codes for CASSRDRDEAEAFF.